The entry below describes one TCR beta chain. Antigen unknown. Trimming cost V 3 bases and J 2 bases, with 9 bases left between them. The germline V gene has CDR1 SGHRS and CDR2 YFSETQ. The CDR3 runs to 13 residues. The data originate from a study of OX40 agonist ivuxolimab in advanced cancers. Study at large: The patients received agonistic anti-OX40 (CD134) antibody ivuxolimab. Study results and caveats: The investigators did not determine what antigen specificity the expanded peripheral T cells had. Some of the nonresponding patients also showed low levels of normalized T-cell clonal expansion. The study found that CD8+ T cells averaged more expanded clones than CD4+.

Repertoires were generated with immunoSEQ multiplex PCR, while TCRdb's copy carries only in-frame clones and drops some. The sample consists of more than 45,000 clones, 75% to 85% of them appearing once. This clonotype was obtained from an adult with an advanced solid tumor such as melanoma, head and neck, liver or kidney cancer. Specimen: CD4+ or CD8+ T cells sorted from blood, collected in a trial of the OX40 agonist ivuxolimab. The chain employs TRBV5-1 and TRBJ2-7; D is ambiguous. The CDR3 region is CASSYGSAYEQYF. CDR3 nucleotides: TGCGCCAGCAGCTACGGCAGTGCCTACGAGCAGTACTTC.